Listed below are T cell receptor beta chains from one sample, sequenced in a study of control samples from healthy donors and cancer patients. TCRdb's table, derived via immunoSEQ multiplex PCR, lists solely in-frame clones and lacks some. The data hold 130,000 or so clones, with about 89% observed a single time. The sample was blood. These TCRs come from a man in his late teens or twenties in good health. Each CDR3 is given with its conserved first and last residue. Each record gives: clone size, J gene, D gene, V gene, CDR3 DNA, CDR3 protein. D genes are given only for firm matches. For some rows the clone size is stated as once, few or many, or as a class when expanded; others skip it.

>.|TRBJ2-3|TRBD2|TRBV6-6
TGTGCCAGCAGTCGAAGCGGGGGGGCTAGCACAGATACGCAGTATTTT
CASSRSGGASTDTQYF
>.|TRBJ2-6|.|TRBV6-5
TGTGCCAGCATCCCCTCTCGTGGGGCCAACGTCCTGACTTTC
CASIPSRGANVLTF
>.|TRBJ2-6|.|TRBV28
TGTGCCAGCAGTTTGGCCGGGGCCAACGTCCTGACTTTC
CASSLAGANVLTF
>.|TRBJ1-5|TRBD1|TRBV6-1
TGTGCCAGCAGTGCCCCCCACGCCGGGACAGTTAGCAATCAGCCCCAGCATTTT
CASSAPHAGTVSNQPQHF
>.|TRBJ2-7|.|TRBV6-5
TGTGCCAGCAATAGGGAAGGCGCTACAATATACGAGCAGTACTTC
CASNREGATIYEQYF
>.|TRBJ2-7|.|TRBV7-2
TGTGCCAGCAGCGCCCGACGGGGTGGGGAGCAGTACTTC
CASSARRGGEQYF
>.|TRBJ2-1|.|TRBV5-4
TGTGCCAGCAGCGCCGTGGGCTACAGAAGCTCCTACAATGAGCAGTTCTTC
CASSAVGYRSSYNEQFF
>.|TRBJ2-1|.|TRBV5-1
TGCGCCAGCAGCTTTGGAGCCAACAATGAGCAGTTCTTC
CASSFGANNEQFF
>few|TRBJ1-5|.|TRBV21-1
TGTGCCAGCAGTCCGGAAGGCGAACTGGAGCCCCAGCATTTT
CASSPEGELEPQHF
>.|TRBJ1-1|.|TRBV5-1
TGCGCCAGCAGCTTGCAGGGCGGGAACACTGAAGCTTTCTTT
CASSLQGGNTEAFF
>.|TRBJ1-2|.|TRBV9
TGTGCCAGCAGCCCGCAGGCTTCTGGCTACACCTTC
CASSPQASGYTF
>.|TRBJ2-2|.|TRBV11-3
TGTGCCAGCAGCAAGGGGTTGGGGGGCTCTCCGGACGGGGAGCTGTTTTTT
CASSKGLGGSPDGELFF
>.|TRBJ2-1|.|TRBV2
TGTGCCAGCAGGTCACTCTTCTCCTACAATGAGCAGTTCTTC
CASRSLFSYNEQFF
>.|TRBJ1-1|.|TRBV5-4
TGTGCCAGCAGTGGTGAGGCGAGGGGGAACACTGAAGCTTTCTTT
CASSGEARGNTEAFF
>.|TRBJ2-5|TRBD2|TRBV5-4
TGTGCCAGCAGCTTGAGACTAGCGGGGGGTAGGGAGACCCAGTACTTC
CASSLRLAGGRETQYF
>.|TRBJ1-5|.|TRBV15
TGTGCCACCAGCACTTGGGACAACACTCAGCCCCAGCATTTT
CATSTWDNTQPQHF
>.|TRBJ2-7|.|TRBV2
TGTGCCAGCCGGGACACTTGGACCTCCTACGAGCAGTACTTC
CASRDTWTSYEQYF
>.|TRBJ2-5|TRBD2|TRBV29-1
TGCAGCGTTCCCCCCGGACTAGCGGGGATCCAAGAGACCCAGTACTTC
CSVPPGLAGIQETQYF
>once|TRBJ2-5|.|TRBV7-8
TGTGCCAGCAGCTTAAACTCATTCCAAGAGACCCAGTACTTC
CASSLNSFQETQYF
>.|TRBJ1-1|.|TRBV5-1
TGCGCCAGCAGCTTTCCCGGGTCAGAGGGTACTGAAGCTTTCTTT
CASSFPGSEGTEAFF
>.|TRBJ2-2|TRBD1|TRBV7-9
TGTGCCAGCAGAGCCGGGACAGACACCGGGGAGCTGTTTTTT
CASRAGTDTGELFF
>.|TRBJ2-6|.|TRBV7-3
TGTGCCAGCAGCCCACGCTCTGGCGGGGTAATCTCTGGGGCCAACGTCCTGACTTTC
CASSPRSGGVISGANVLTF
>once|TRBJ1-6|.|TRBV5-1
TGCGCCAGCAGCTTGGGGGAAAATTCACCCCTCCACTTT
CASSLGENSPLHF
>.|TRBJ2-3|TRBD2|TRBV6-4
TGTGCCAGCAGTCTTCGGCTAGCGGGGTCAGATACGCAGTATTTT
CASSLRLAGSDTQYF
>.|TRBJ2-2|.|TRBV4-2
TGTGCCAGCAGCCAAGATCGTGGGAACACCGGGGAGCTGTTTTTT
CASSQDRGNTGELFF
>.|TRBJ2-5|TRBD2|TRBV3-1/TRBV3-2
TGTGCCAGCAGCCAACCTTTGGGACTAGGAGAGACCCAGTACTTC
CASSQPLGLGETQYF
>.|TRBJ1-1|.|TRBV30
TGTGCCTGGGAGGTGGGGAACACTGAAGCTTTCTTT
CAWEVGNTEAFF
>.|TRBJ1-1|TRBD1|TRBV19
TGTGCCAGTACCCGGGACAGGGGGCTTTCTGAAGCTTTCTTT
CASTRDRGLSEAFF
>.|TRBJ2-5|.|TRBV7-2
TGTGCCAGCAGCTCAGGAGTCTTGAGGGAGACCCAGTACTTC
CASSSGVLRETQYF
>few|TRBJ2-7|.|TRBV3-1/TRBV3-2
TGTGCCAGCAGCCCCTCGGGCCCTAGGGAGCAGTACTTC
CASSPSGPREQYF
>.|TRBJ1-2|TRBD1|TRBV5-1
TGCGCCAGCAGCTCATTAGGGGGCTCTAACTATGGCTACACCTTC
CASSSLGGSNYGYTF
>.|TRBJ1-2|TRBD1|TRBV24-1
TGTGCCACCAGTGATTTTTCAGGGGACAGGGGCTACACCTTC
CATSDFSGDRGYTF
>.|TRBJ1-2|TRBD1|TRBV5-1
TGCGCCAGCAGCTACGGACAGGGGGCAACTAACTATGGCTACACCTTC
CASSYGQGATNYGYTF
>.|TRBJ1-6|.|TRBV3-1/TRBV3-2
TGTGCCAGCAGCCCCTGGGGGGGGCTGAATTCACCCCTCCACTTT
CASSPWGGLNSPLHF
>.|TRBJ2-5|.|TRBV6-2/TRBV6-3
TGTGCCAGCAGTCCGGAATGGGTCGAGACCCAGTACTTC
CASSPEWVETQYF
>.|TRBJ1-1|.|TRBV6-5
TGTGCCAGCAGTTACTCGACGGGGCGCGATGTGGAAGCTTTCTTT
CASSYSTGRDVEAFF
>.|TRBJ2-3|.|TRBV5-1
TGCGCCAGCAGCTTGAGCGGGTTCGGGGGCACAGATACGCAGTATTTT
CASSLSGFGGTDTQYF
>.|TRBJ1-4|.|TRBV7-6
TGTGCCAGCAGCCCTACACAGGGACGCGGAAATGAAAAACTGTTTTTT
CASSPTQGRGNEKLFF
>.|TRBJ2-5|.|TRBV6-1
TGTGCCAGCAGTGAAGCCCCGACTCCACAAGAGACCCAGTACTTC
CASSEAPTPQETQYF
>.|TRBJ2-3|.|TRBV7-6
TGTGCCAGCAGCTTAGTTACGGGGTTAGATACGCAGTATTTT
CASSLVTGLDTQYF
>.|TRBJ1-1|TRBD1|TRBV6-5
TGTGCCAGCAGGCCTCCCCAGGGGGGGGGCACTGAAGCTTTCTTT
CASRPPQGGGTEAFF
>once|TRBJ1-2|TRBD1|TRBV7-2
TGTGCCAGCAGCCCAATACCGGGACAGGGGATAAAAAACTATGGCTACACCTTC
CASSPIPGQGIKNYGYTF
>.|TRBJ2-7|TRBD2|TRBV7-2
TGTGCCAGCAGCGAAGGACTAGCGTCGTCCTACGAGCAGTACTTC
CASSEGLASSYEQYF
>few|TRBJ2-5|.|TRBV11-2
TGTGCCAGCAGCTCTTACAGGGACCAAGAGACCCAGTACTTC
CASSSYRDQETQYF
>once|TRBJ1-2|TRBD1|TRBV6-5
TGTGCCAGCAGTTACTCGACGGGACAGGGGAAATATGGCTACACCTTC
CASSYSTGQGKYGYTF
>.|TRBJ2-7|.|TRBV3-1/TRBV3-2
TGTGCCAGCAGTCATACGACAGAAGAGCAGTACTTC
CASSHTTEEQYF
>.|TRBJ2-2|.|TRBV5-6
TGTGCCAGCAGCTATAGTACCGGGGACACCGGGGAGCTGTTTTTT
CASSYSTGDTGELFF
>.|TRBJ2-2|TRBD2|TRBV7-2
TGTGCCAGCAGCCCTGGAGGACTAGCGGGGGGGTCCGGGGAGCTGTTTTTT
CASSPGGLAGGSGELFF
>.|TRBJ2-3|TRBD2|TRBV5-1
TGCGCCAGCAGCTTGGTACCCCAGGCCAGCGGGGGTAGCACAGATACGCAGTATTTT
CASSLVPQASGGSTDTQYF
>.|TRBJ2-1|TRBD2|TRBV9
TGTGCCAGCAGCGTTTCCGGGGGGAATTTAAATGAGCAGTTCTTC
CASSVSGGNLNEQFF
>once|TRBJ2-7|TRBD1|TRBV5-1
TGCGCCAGCAGCTTGGGGACAGGGTGGTACGAGCAGTACTTC
CASSLGTGWYEQYF
>.|TRBJ1-1|.|TRBV12-3/TRBV12-4
TGTGCCAGCAGTTTTATAGACACTGAAGCTTTCTTT
CASSFIDTEAFF
>.|TRBJ2-7|TRBD1|TRBV18
TGTGCCAGCTCGCCGGACAGGGCTACCTACGAGCAGTACTTC
CASSPDRATYEQYF